Shown below are 23 T cell receptor beta chains from a single sample sequenced in a study. TCRdb reprocessed the RT-PCR reads with MiXCR, giving one entry per CDR3 protein. This table has around 700,000 distinct CDR3 sequences, 14% appearing once. Specimen: memory CD4+ T cells from blood. The receptor set was obtained from a female donor in good health, serving as a healthy control.

Turning to this clonotype: The junction departs from germline at one end; a sequencing error may be responsible. The chain is built from TRBV11-2 and TRBJ2-1, with 14 bases matching TRBD2. Germline V gene sequence: CDR1 SGHAT, CDR2 FQNNGV. The CDR3 runs 13 residues. In DNA form, the CDR3 reads TGTGCCAGCAGCTCCCAGACTAGCGGGGGGGCAATCTTC. Protein product: CASSSQTSGGAIF.

The chain has TRBV19 and TRBJ1-5; 8 bases are shared with TRBD1. The CDR3 is made up of 17 amino acids. Germline V gives CDR1 LNHDA, CDR2 SQIVND (reference sequence). V lost 4 bases to trimming and J lost 7 bases; unmatched junction nucleotides: 15. DNA for the CDR3: TGTGCCAGTAGTACACATCACCCCGACAGGGGAGAACAGCCCCAGCATTTT. It yields the protein CASSTHHPDRGEQPQHF.

This clonotype was detected ten times or more. The junction departs from germline at one end; a sequencing error may be responsible. The chain joins TRBV5-1 to TRBJ1-5; no clear D. Looked up from germline, CDR1 is SGHRS and CDR2 is YFSETQ. The CDR3 is 14 amino acids. CDR3 amino acids: CASSLDGNNQPQHF. CDR3 nucleotides: TGTGCCAGCAGTTTGGACGGAAACAATCAGCCCCAGCATTTT.

This clonotype occurred many times. The J gene is TRBJ2-7, the V gene TRBV7-9, with 8 bases lining up with TRBD1. The CDR3 runs to 13 residues. J gave up 6 bases and V 5 bases, and 6 bases lay outside the gene matches. From germline, CDR1 is SEHNR and CDR2 FQNEAQ (reference sequence). For the CDR3, the DNA is TGTGCCAGCAGCCACAATGACAGGGGCGAGCAGTACTTC. Its protein is CASSHNDRGEQYF.

The chain uses TRBV7-9 and TRBJ1-6, with D unresolved. Germline CDR1 and CDR2: SEHNR and FQNEAQ (reference sequence). The CDR3 runs 15 residues. The germline V and J ends were trimmed by 2 bases and 8 bases, with 13 bases remaining between them. In DNA form, the CDR3 reads TGTGCCAGCAGCTTACTTTCGCAGCAGGATTCACCCCTCCACTTT. It translates to CASSLLSQQDSPLHF.

This clonotype was recorded a few times. The V call is TRBV29-1, the J call TRBJ2-7; 9 nucleotides align to TRBD1. Losses at the gene ends were 2 bases for V and 1 base for J; bases not matched to a gene: 3. The length of the CDR3 is 14 residues. The germline gives CDR1 SQVTM, CDR2 ANQGSEA. The CDR3 region has the DNA TGCAGCGTTGAACGACAGGGGGGATCCTACGAGCAGTACTTC. This translates into CSVERQGGSYEQYF.

This clonotype was counted many times. Mismatch with germline at one junction end may stem from a read error. The chain carries TRBV5-1 and TRBJ2-7; D is ambiguous. Germline V gives CDR1 SGHRS, CDR2 YFSETQ. The CDR3 covers 9 residues. This CDR3 reads CASNRTQIF. CDR3 sequence (DNA): TGCGCCAGCAACCGAACCCAAATCTTC. The full variable domain, completed using reference TRBV5-1 and TRBJ2-7, is KAGVTQTPRYLIKTRGQQVTLSCSPISGHRSVSWYQQTPGQGLQFLFEYFSETQRNKGNFPGRFSGRQFSNSRSEMNVSTLELGDSALYLCASNRTQIFGPGTRLTVT.

Many counts were recorded for this clonotype. J is TRBJ2-5 and V is TRBV5-1, with 8 positions matching TRBD1. Looked up from germline, CDR1 is SGHRS and CDR2 is YFSETQ. The trim removed 0 bases at V and 7 bases at J, leaving 11 bases unmatched. This CDR3 has 16 residues. The CDR3 spells CASSLGLTGAEGTQYF. The CDR3 coding sequence is TGCGCCAGCAGCTTGGGCCTGACAGGGGCCGAGGGGACCCAGTACTTC.

The sample holds many counts of this clonotype. V usage is TRBV6-5 and J usage is TRBJ2-6; D might be TRBD1 or TRBD2, each matching 5 bases. Germline lookup yields CDR1 MNHEY and CDR2 SVGAGI. This CDR3 region has 18 residues. Trimming took off 1 base at V and 0 bases at J, with 13 bases between the two ends. This CDR3 is CASSYFGAATSGANVLTF. CDR3 DNA: TGTGCCAGCAGTTACTTCGGGGCAGCCACCTCTGGGGCCAACGTCCTGACTTTC.

This clonotype was detected only a few times. V and J are TRBV27 and TRBJ1-2; perhaps TRBD1 as D (5 bases). The germline V gene encodes CDR1 MNHEY and CDR2 SMNVEV (reference sequence). V was pared by 5 bases and J by 4 bases, with 17 bases between. The CDR3 length is 15 residues. The CDR3 sequence is CASSPHQTESYGYTF. Written as DNA, the CDR3 is TGTGCCAGCAGTCCACACCAGACAGAGTCCTATGGCTACACCTTC.

The table lists this clonotype with many counts. This chain joins TRBV7-2 and TRBJ1-6, with D maybe TRBD1 (6 bases). Trimming stripped 7 bases from V and 7 bases from J, with 17 bases between. From germline, CDR1 is SGHTA and CDR2 FQGNSA. This CDR3 contains 15 residues. CDR3 region: CASTIRQETNSPLHF. The DNA of the CDR3 is TGTGCCAGCACCATTCGACAGGAAACCAATTCACCCCTCCACTTT.

A few counts support this clonotype. The genes are TRBV9 and TRBJ2-3; D gene uncertain. V was cut by 6 bases and J by 1 base, with 9 bases left in between. CDR3 size: 13 residues. CDR1 SGDLS and CDR2 YYNGEE come from the germline V gene. The CDR3 region has the DNA TGTGCCAGCAACTCCCCGGGCACAGATACGCAGTATTTT. This encodes CASNSPGTDTQYF. Looking up the rest from reference TRBV9 and TRBJ2-3 gives the full variable domain: DSGVTQTPKHLITATGQRVTLRCSPRSGDLSVYWYQQSLDQGLQFLIQYYNGEERAKGNILERFSAQQFPDLHSELNLSSLELGDSALYFCASNSPGTDTQYFGPGTRLTVL.

This clonotype was observed at least ten times. J is TRBJ2-3 and V is TRBV12-3 or TRBV12-4, with 14 bases aligning to TRBD2. Trimming removed 5 bases from V and 2 bases from J; junction bases left unmatched: 6. CDR3 length equals 17 residues. The CDR3 bases are TGTGCCAGCAGTCCAGCGACTAGCGGGGGGGTCACAGATACGCAGTATTTT. Translation gives CASSPATSGGVTDTQYF.

This chain connects TRBV7-2 to TRBJ1-3, with 7 bases matching TRBD1. The CDR3 runs to 16 residues. J gave up 0 bases and V 3 bases, and 5 bases lay outside the gene matches. Germline CDR1 is SGHTA and CDR2 is FQGNSA. The CDR3 sequence: CASSFRQGSSGNTIYF. For the CDR3, the DNA is TGTGCCAGCAGCTTCCGACAGGGTAGCTCTGGAAACACCATATATTTT.

This clonotype appeared a few times. The chain carries TRBV9 and TRBJ2-3; 10 bases align to TRBD2. Looked up from germline, CDR1 is SGDLS and CDR2 is YYNGEE. The trim removed 0 bases at V and 0 bases at J, leaving 1 base unmatched. CDR3 length: 16 residues. CDR3 in amino acids: CASSVGTSGSTDTQYF. For the CDR3, the DNA is TGTGCCAGCAGCGTAGGGACTAGCGGAAGCACAGATACGCAGTATTTT.

This clonotype turned up a few times. This chain connects TRBV2 to TRBJ2-1, with TRBD1 matching 7 bases. V lost 5 bases to trimming and J lost 5 bases; unmatched junction nucleotides: 12. Germline CDR1 and CDR2: SNHLY and FYNNEI. This CDR3 is 16 amino acids long. The DNA for the CDR3 is TGTGCCAGCAGTAGACTTGTCGGGACAGATAACAATGAGCAGTTCTTC. It is translated as CASSRLVGTDNNEQFF.

In its sample, this clonotype was seen many times. CDR3 amino acids: CASSKDPTSNQPQHF. CDR3 DNA sequence: TGTGCCAGCAGTAAGGACCCAACTAGCAATCAGCCCCAGCATTTT. V usage is TRBV9 and J usage is TRBJ1-5, with D uncertain. Trimming removed 5 bases from V and 0 bases from J, with 12 bases in between. Germline V lookup: CDR1 SGDLS, CDR2 YYNGEE. The CDR3 loop spans 15 amino acids. The variable domain in full, completed from reference TRBV9 and TRBJ1-5, reads DSGVTQTPKHLITATGQRVTLRCSPRSGDLSVYWYQQSLDQGLQFLIQYYNGEERAKGNILERFSAQQFPDLHSELNLSSLELGDSALYFCASSKDPTSNQPQHFGDGTRLSIL.

V and J are TRBV7-8 and TRBJ1-1, with D unclear. Germline V lookup: CDR1 SGHVS, CDR2 FQNEAQ. V gave up 3 bases and J gave up 4 bases, with 9 bases separating them. This CDR3 region has 13 residues. CDR3 in amino acids: CASSFGSLTEAFF. The CDR3 DNA follows: TGTGCCAGCAGCTTCGGGTCGCTCACTGAAGCTTTCTTT.

This clonotype was picked up many times. The rearrangement links TRBV7-8 to TRBJ2-3; D might be TRBD2 (6 bases). The CDR3 runs 15 residues. The germline V and J ends were trimmed by 3 bases and 0 bases, with 10 bases remaining between them. The germline V gene has CDR1 SGHVS and CDR2 FQNEAQ. The CDR3 sequence is CASSFSGGSTDTQYF. CDR3 sequence (DNA): TGTGCCAGCAGCTTTAGCGGAGGAAGCACAGATACGCAGTATTTT.

The chain uses TRBV4-2 and TRBJ1-1; 9 positions match TRBD1. Per the germline V gene, CDR1 is LGHNA and CDR2 is YNFKEQ. V lost 3 bases, J lost 4 bases, and 6 bases stayed unmatched. This CDR3 has 15 amino acids. Here the CDR3 DNA reads TGTGCCAGCAGCCAGGCTGAGACAGGGGGCACTGAAGCTTTCTTT. Translated, it gives CASSQAETGGTEAFF.

V usage is TRBV6-5 and J usage is TRBJ2-2, with a possible D match to TRBD2 (6 bases). V was shortened by 2 bases and J by 0 bases, with 13 bases between the two germline ends. The CDR3 contains 17 residues. CDR1 and CDR2 from the germline V gene are MNHEY and SVGAGI. CDR3 DNA: TGTGCCAGCAGTTACCGAACGACTAGTGCGAACACCGGGGAGCTGTTTTTT. This encodes CASSYRTTSANTGELFF.

This clonotype was detected ten times or more. V and J are TRBV28 and TRBJ1-2, with D tentatively TRBD1 (5 bases). Trimming pared 3 bases from V and 1 base from J, leaving 6 bases between. The CDR3 has 13 residues. Germline loops: CDR1 MDHEN, CDR2 SYDVKM. DNA of the CDR3: TGTGCCAGCAGTTTCGGGGGTAACTATGGCTACACCTTC. Its protein is CASSFGGNYGYTF.

The chain recombines TRBV5-4 with TRBJ2-1; a weak D match, TRBD2 (6 bases). This CDR3 is 16 amino acids long. V gave up 4 bases and J gave up 4 bases, with 18 bases separating them. Germline CDR1 and CDR2: SGHNT and YYREEE (reference sequence). As DNA, the CDR3 is TGTGCCAGCAGCCGCGGGGCAGACGTGGGGTACAATGAGCAGTTCTTC. Protein: CASSRGADVGYNEQFF.